These 9 T cell receptor beta chains were sequenced from one sample in a study of blood T cell repertoires in COVID-19. Assay used: immunoSEQ multiplex PCR; TCRdb lists only in-frame clones, some missing. The top ten hold over 5% of the sample, which has 250,000 to 300,000 clones, 70% to 90% seen once. The sequenced sample consisted of peripheral blood. The receptors stem from a woman in her forties or fifties with COVID-19, enrolled during active disease.

The CDR3 coding sequence is TGTGCCAGCAGCTTGTTCCTTGGGACTAGCGCTTTCAATGAGCAGTTCTTC. As protein: CASSLFLGTSAFNEQFF. This chain connects TRBV7-2 to TRBJ2-1, with 10 bases aligning to TRBD2. Germline V gene data show CDR1 as SGHTA and CDR2 as FQGNSA. Trimming cost V 3 bases and J 6 bases; bases outside gene matches: 11. The CDR3 totals 17 residues. Supplemented by reference TRBV7-2 and TRBJ2-1, the full variable domain reads GAGVSQSPSNKVTEKGKDVELRCDPISGHTALYWYRQSLGQGLEFLIYFQGNSAPDKSGLPSDRFSAERTGGSVSTLTIQRTQQEDSAVYLCASSLFLGTSAFNEQFFGPGTRLTVL.

This chain joins TRBV5-1 and TRBJ1-1, with 8 nucleotides matching TRBD1. J gave up 4 bases and V 0 bases, and 5 bases lay outside the gene matches. This CDR3 is built from 15 residues. CDR1 is SGHRS and CDR2 is YFSETQ in the germline V gene. CDR3 sequence: CASSLAQGAVTEAFF. CDR3 in DNA: TGCGCCAGCAGCTTGGCCCAGGGGGCTGTCACTGAAGCTTTCTTT.

This clone is a singleton in its sample. V usage is TRBV5-1 and J usage is TRBJ1-2, with a tentative D call TRBD1 (5 bases). The CDR3 consists of 14 residues. V was clipped by 4 bases and J by 2 bases, with 12 bases between them. Germline CDR1 and CDR2: SGHRS and YFSETQ. The CDR3: CASSPLRGNYGYTF. DNA for the CDR3: TGCGCCAGCAGCCCCCTTAGGGGAAACTATGGCTACACCTTC.

V is TRBV7-9 and J is TRBJ2-5, with 8 bases aligning to TRBD2. The CDR3 extends over 16 amino acids. CDR1 is SEHNR and CDR2 is FQNEAQ in the germline V gene (reference sequence). The V segment lost 5 bases and the J segment 2 bases; nucleotides outside the gene matches: 10. CDR3 coding DNA: TGTGCCAGCAGCCCGGGGACCGGGACTAGGCAAGAGACCCAGTACTTC. Translating it yields CASSPGTGTRQETQYF.

The gene calls are TRBV6-4 and TRBJ2-5, with 7 nucleotides matching TRBD1. V was pared by 5 bases and J by 0 bases, with 0 bases of the junction left unmatched. Germline CDR1 reads MRHNA; CDR2 reads SNTAGT. The CDR3 has 13 residues. The CDR3 region is CASSTGDQETQYF. CDR3 sequence (DNA): TGTGCCAGCAGTACAGGGGACCAAGAGACCCAGTACTTC.

The chain joins TRBV18 to TRBJ1-6; no clear D gene. V was trimmed by 6 bases and J by 0 bases, leaving 9 bases between them. The CDR3 loop spans 15 amino acids. Germline CDR1 is KGHSH and CDR2 is LQKENI. CDR3 coding DNA: TGTGCCAGCTCCGATCTGAGCTCCTATAATTCACCCCTCCACTTT. Translating gives CASSDLSSYNSPLHF.

The chain has TRBV30 and TRBJ2-3; possible D gene TRBD2, 6 bases. The V and J ends lost 0 bases and 2 bases respectively, with 12 bases between them. Germline V CDR1 and CDR2: GTSNPN, SVGIG (reference sequence). The CDR3 is made up of 15 amino acids. The CDR3 DNA sequence: TGTGCCTGGAGTGTACCAGGGCGGGACACAGATACGCAGTATTTT. Translated, it gives CAWSVPGRDTDTQYF.

The chain employs TRBV3-1 (or the pseudogene TRBV3-2) and TRBJ2-3; 12 nucleotides match TRBD1. Germline values: CDR1 LGHDT, CDR2 YNNKEL (reference sequence). J was trimmed by 5 bases and V by 4 bases; bases with no gene match: 10. The CDR3 consists of 17 residues. Written as DNA, the CDR3 is TGTGCCAGCAGCCTGGGCCGGGACAGGGGGCTTGGAGATACGCAGTATTTT. Encoded protein: CASSLGRDRGLGDTQYF.

This chain joins TRBV7-9 and TRBJ2-1; no firm D call. The CDR3 contains 15 residues. The V gene's germline CDR1 is SEHNR and CDR2 FQNEAQ (reference sequence). V was pared by 5 bases and J by 7 bases, with 18 bases between. The CDR3 is CASSPSGLGSNEQFF. The DNA of the CDR3 is TGTGCCAGCAGCCCCTCCGGGTTGGGTTCAAATGAGCAGTTCTTC.